This T cell receptor beta chain was obtained from a study of vaccination effects on CD4 cells after COVID-19. Study-level information: Samples were given by two convalescent patients 16 days and one week before vaccination.

Assay used: immunoSEQ multiplex PCR; TCRdb lists only in-frame clones, some missing. Altogether under 25,000 clones are present, roughly 80% being singletons, with the ten largest covering 35% to 45%. Germline CDR1 and CDR2: SGHTA and FQGNSA. Trimming removed 0 bases from V and 0 bases from J, with 8 bases in between. The CDR3 is 16 amino acids. Broader study findings: Mainly new vaccine-induced clones made up the post-vaccine spike-reactive clones in convalescents. Late post-vaccination, clones induced by infection and those induced by vaccine underwent marked clonal contraction.

Note on this clone: Its antigen is not identified.

Antigen-specific CD4+ T cells were expanded (with viral peptide pools) by the ViraFEST assay ahead of sequencing. Scientists isolated CD4+ T cells after a roughly 10-day culture period ended. The person acquired a PCR-confirmed SARS-CoV-2 infection between March and December 2020. The receptor comes from a human donor who had a prior SARS-CoV-2 infection. V usage is TRBV7-2 and J usage is TRBJ2-2; tentative D call: TRBD2 (5 bases). The specimen comprised CD4+ T cells from PBMCs cultured with a peptide pool, sampled before COVID-19 vaccination. CDR3: CASSLAYGANTGELFF. The CDR3 DNA sequence: TGTGCCAGCAGCTTAGCTTACGGGGCGAACACCGGGGAGCTGTTTTTT.